Listed below are T cell receptor beta chains from one sample, sequenced in a study of blood T cell repertoires in COVID-19. Assay used: immunoSEQ multiplex PCR; TCRdb lists only in-frame clones, some missing. The sample consists of under 400,000 clones, 70% to 90% of them appearing once. Sequencing was done on a sample of PBMCs or T cells enriched from blood (not recorded which). The source of these receptors is a man aged 35 to 55 in a cohort exposed to, infected with or recovered from COVID-19 (not recorded which). The CDR3 runs from the conserved cysteine through the conserved F or W. Fields, in order: CDR3 protein, CDR3 DNA, D gene, J gene, V gene, clone size, CDR3 length. D genes are given only for firm matches. The listing skips clone size in some rows; elsewhere it reads once, few, many or a size class.

CDR3aa: CASSDSPATGRAQYF; CDR3nt: TGTGCCAGCAGTGACTCCCCGGCAACGGGGAGGGCGCAGTATTTT; d_gene: TRBD2; j_gene: TRBJ2-3; v_gene: TRBV6-4; abundance: -; len: 15
CDR3aa: CASSLRLAGRGETQYF; CDR3nt: TGTGCCAGCAGCCTCAGACTAGCGGGACGGGGAGAGACCCAGTACTTC; d_gene: TRBD2; j_gene: TRBJ2-5; v_gene: TRBV11-2; abundance: -; len: 16
CDR3aa: CASVLADYYEQYF; CDR3nt: TGTGCCAGCGTACTAGCGGACTACTACGAGCAGTACTTC; d_gene: TRBD2; j_gene: TRBJ2-7; v_gene: TRBV6-6; abundance: -; len: 13
CDR3aa: CAWRIQGAHGYTF; CDR3nt: TGTGCCTGGAGAATTCAGGGGGCGCATGGCTACACCTTC; d_gene: TRBD1; j_gene: TRBJ1-2; v_gene: TRBV30; abundance: -; len: 13
CDR3aa: CASRKGGGLVETQYF; CDR3nt: TGTGCCAGCAGGAAAGGTGGAGGGCTCGTAGAGACCCAGTACTTC; d_gene: -; j_gene: TRBJ2-5; v_gene: TRBV2; abundance: -; len: 15
CDR3aa: CASSQREIETQYF; CDR3nt: TGTGCCAGCAGCCAGCGGGAGATAGAGACCCAGTACTTC; d_gene: TRBD2; j_gene: TRBJ2-5; v_gene: TRBV3-1/TRBV3-2; abundance: -; len: 13
CDR3aa: CASSLTSQASYNEQFF; CDR3nt: TGTGCCAGCAGCCTGACTAGCCAAGCCTCCTACAATGAGCAGTTCTTC; d_gene: TRBD2; j_gene: TRBJ2-1; v_gene: TRBV7-3; abundance: -; len: 16
CDR3aa: CASSLVEANTGELFF; CDR3nt: TGCGCCAGCAGCTTGGTTGAGGCGAACACCGGGGAGCTGTTTTTT; d_gene: -; j_gene: TRBJ2-2; v_gene: TRBV5-1; abundance: -; len: 15
CDR3aa: CANGLAGGNEQFF; CDR3nt: TGTGCCAACGGACTAGCGGGAGGGAATGAGCAGTTCTTC; d_gene: TRBD2; j_gene: TRBJ2-1; v_gene: TRBV10-3; abundance: -; len: 13
CDR3aa: CASSSPTGYYEQYF; CDR3nt: TGTGCCAGCAGCTCTCCGACAGGCTACTACGAGCAGTACTTC; d_gene: -; j_gene: TRBJ2-7; v_gene: TRBV7-8; abundance: once; len: 14